This T cell receptor beta chain is drawn from a study of T cell repertoires in cytomegalovirus infection. TCRdb re-derived calls from the reads in MiXCR, one entry per CDR3 protein. The table shows fewer than 400,000 distinct CDR3 sequences, with approximately 18% occurring only once. V was cut by 6 bases and J by 4 bases, with 7 bases left in between. The CDR3 loop spans 12 amino acids. Material for sequencing was PBMCs. The receptor comes from a human donor in good health (CMV status not recorded). Some clones in this sample may be carry-over from other donors' samples. The J gene is TRBJ2-4, the V gene TRBV12-3 or TRBV12-4; no definite D call. CDR3 nucleotide sequence: TGTGCCAGCAGCCAAAATAAAAACATTCAGTACTTC. This translates into CASSQNKNIQYF.